This TCR beta chain came from a study of beta chain features in type 1 diabetes. This CDR3 region has 14 residues. Trimming pared 4 bases from V and 9 bases from J, leaving 16 bases between. Germline V gene lookup returns CDR1 SGHTA and CDR2 FQGNSA. Overall study findings and caveats: A possible short-template PCR bias applies equally to patients and controls. Naive, central memory and Treg TCRB repertoires appeared more alike in patients than in healthy donors. Researchers report that Type 1 diabetes patients had moderately but significantly shorter TCRB CDR3s across all four CD4+ subsets.

The whole isolated RNA underwent reverse transcription, so sequencing captured expressed TCRB transcripts. The protocol was immunoSEQ multiplex PCR, while the TCRdb copy is restricted to in-frame clones and leaves out a portion. There are some 280,000 clones in the sample; 14% occur only once, and approximately 0.015% lies in the top ten. A note on this clone: Its antigen is as yet unknown.

This receptor was identified in a young man with type 1 diabetes. The chain joins TRBV7-2 to TRBJ2-1; the D gene is possibly TRBD2 (6 bases). The sequenced material came from naive CD4+ T cells from blood. The CDR3 DNA follows: TGTGCCAGCAGCTCCGCTCCAACTAGCCGTGAGCAGTTCTTC. Protein sequence: CASSSAPTSREQFF. The full variable domain, completed using reference TRBV7-2 and TRBJ2-1, is GAGVSQSPSNKVTEKGKDVELRCDPISGHTALYWYRQSLGQGLEFLIYFQGNSAPDKSGLPSDRFSAERTGGSVSTLTIQRTQQEDSAVYLCASSSAPTSREQFFGPGTRLTVL.